There are many counts of the clone carrying this T cell receptor beta chain. Library construction for TCR beta used iRepertoire HTBI primers and Arm-PCR of CDR3 regions. Using its own MiXCR run on the multiplex PCR reads, TCRdb lists one record per CDR3 protein. The sample records 500,000 or so distinct CDR3 sequences, approximately 14% being singletons. The V gene's germline CDR1 is KGHDR and CDR2 SFDVKD. V was shortened by 3 bases and J by 6 bases, with 13 bases between the two germline ends. This CDR3 contains 14 residues. The sample originates from a study of regulatory T cells in long-lasting Graves disease. Time point of the sample: newly diagnosed GD, antithyroid drugs for less than 3 months. PBMC-derived RNA was used for the TCR library. These data were also reused for a study on T cells in Graves' hyperthyroidism and ophthalmopathy.

The chain uses TRBV24-1 and TRBJ1-2, with D perhaps matching TRBD1 (5 bases). The sequence was collected from a woman between 45 and 65 years old with Graves disease. The material sequenced was peripheral blood mononuclear cells (PBMCs), taken at new diagnosis, from a patient treated with antithyroid drugs. The CDR3 region is CATSDGALRHGYTF. The CDR3 bases are TGTGCCACCAGTGATGGGGCACTCCGGCATGGCTACACCTTC.